The 29 T cell receptor beta chains in this list originate from one sample, sequenced in a study of human thymus T cells. Thymic samples were excised during corrective heart operations. Assay used: immunoSEQ multiplex PCR; TCRdb lists only in-frame clones, some missing. This sample has about 78,000 clones; about 96% occur once, and the top ten carry around 0.03%. Sequenced input: thymus tissue. These receptors all stem from a boy younger than two with a congenital heart defect but otherwise immunologically healthy.

The chain carries TRBV9 and TRBJ1-4, with a tentative D call TRBD1 (6 bases). V was shortened by 0 bases and J by 7 bases, with 22 bases between the two germline ends. CDR1 and CDR2 from the germline V gene are SGDLS and YYNGEE. CDR3 length: 18 residues. CDR3 amino acids: CASSVEPSAGGHGEKLFF. The CDR3 DNA is TGTGCCAGCAGCGTAGAGCCCTCAGCGGGGGGGCATGGTGAAAAACTGTTTTTT.

J is TRBJ1-4 and V is TRBV27; the D is unclear. The V and J ends lost 7 bases and 4 bases respectively, with 10 bases between them. Per germline, CDR1 MNHEY and CDR2 SMNVEV (reference sequence). CDR3 size: 13 residues. The CDR3, as DNA: TGTGCCAGCATGGGATTACTTAATGAAAAACTGTTTTTT. Encoded protein: CASMGLLNEKLFF.

V is TRBV4-1 and J is TRBJ1-5; D is unresolved. Trimming shortened V by 3 bases and J by 7 bases, and 28 bases separated the two germline ends. Per the germline V gene, CDR1 is MGHRA and CDR2 is YSYEKL. CDR3 size: 19 residues. The CDR3 coding sequence is TGCGCCAGCAGCCAGGACCTCGGAAAGGGAAGACCCTTTCGACAGCCCCAGCATTTT. Its translation: CASSQDLGKGRPFRQPQHF.

V gene TRBV21-1 combines with J gene TRBJ2-7; no check of the table's D call, TRBD1, against the DNA was made. TRBV21-1 is listed as a pseudogene. The CDR3 loop spans 15 amino acids. The CDR3 sequence: CASSRDRIPSYEQYF. CDR3 nucleotides: TGTGCCAGCAGCAGGGACAGGATCCCGTCCTACGAGCAGTACTTC.

The chain employs TRBV5-1 and TRBJ2-6; no clear D. The CDR3 contains 15 residues. V gave up 2 bases and J gave up 2 bases, with 8 bases separating them. From germline, CDR1 is SGHRS and CDR2 YFSETQ. The DNA of the CDR3 is TGCGCCAGCAGCTTTGTAGTGACTGGGGCCAACGTCCTGACTTTC. It specifies CASSFVVTGANVLTF.

The rearrangement joins TRBV30 to TRBJ1-2; maybe TRBD1 (5 bases). Deletions cut 8 bases from V and 8 bases from J, with 27 bases between. Germline V gives CDR1 GTSNPN, CDR2 SVGIG (reference sequence). CDR3 size: 15 residues. The DNA for the CDR3 is TGTGCCCACCGACACTACGGGGCACAGGATACGGGCTACACCTTC. Encoded protein: CAHRHYGAQDTGYTF.

This chain joins TRBV4-3 and TRBJ2-1; 11 bases map to TRBD2. This CDR3 region has 15 residues. Germline loops: CDR1 LGHNA, CDR2 YSLEER. V shed 1 base and J 12 bases; nucleotides not matched to a gene: 8. This CDR3 is CASSQVELAGGTQFF. CDR3 nucleotide sequence: TGCGCCAGCAGCCAAGTCGAGCTAGCGGGGGGTACGCAGTTCTTC.

This clone was found once. The rearrangement links TRBV28 to TRBJ2-5, with D perhaps TRBD1 (6 bases). Trimming took 4 bases from V and 0 from J, leaving 24 bases between them. The V gene's germline CDR1 is MDHEN and CDR2 SYDVKM. The CDR3 consists of 19 residues. The CDR3 DNA reads as TGTGCCAGCAGTTCCCTAATCCGTCACAGGGAAAACTACCAAGAGACCCAGTACTTC. Encoded protein: CASSSLIRHRENYQETQYF.

The rearrangement links TRBV27 to TRBJ2-5, with 15 positions matching TRBD2. Germline assignment: CDR1 MNHEY and CDR2 SMNVEV (reference sequence). Losses at the gene ends were 4 bases for V and 5 bases for J; bases not matched to a gene: 14. The length of the CDR3 is 19 residues. CDR3 region: CASSSYQFGLAGGKETQYF. The CDR3 coding sequence is TGTGCCAGCAGTTCATACCAGTTTGGACTAGCGGGAGGGAAGGAGACCCAGTACTTC.

The count of this clone is one. The V and J genes are TRBV19 and TRBJ2-2, with D unclear. Germline lookup yields CDR1 LNHDA and CDR2 SQIVND (reference sequence). Trimming pared 3 bases from V and 1 base from J, leaving 12 bases between. This CDR3 region has 16 residues. As DNA, the CDR3 is TGTGCCAGTAGTATGGCAGGAGTCAGGAACACCGGGGAGCTGTTTTTT. It specifies CASSMAGVRNTGELFF.

V gene TRBV6-5 combines with J gene TRBJ2-7; D is possibly TRBD2 (6 bases). The V gene's germline CDR1 is MNHEY and CDR2 SVGAGI. Deletions cut 0 bases from V and 4 bases from J, with 16 bases between. The CDR3 totals 16 residues. As DNA, the CDR3 is TGTGCCAGCAGTTACTCGCTCAGGACTAACCTATACGAGCAGTACTTC. Its translation is CASSYSLRTNLYEQYF.

This chain connects TRBV6-1 to TRBJ1-5; D is undetermined. The CDR3 extends over 11 amino acids. Germline V CDR1 and CDR2: MNHNS, SASEGT. The V end lost 1 base, the J end lost 6 bases, and 1 base lay between the germline ends. In DNA form, the CDR3 reads TGTGCCAGCAGTGAAGGTCAGCCCCAGCATTTT. This sequence encodes CASSEGQPQHF.

The chain is built from TRBV7-3 and TRBJ1-1; D unresolved. The CDR3 contains 16 residues. The germline V and J ends were trimmed by 5 bases and 3 bases, with 19 bases remaining between them. Germline V gene sequence: CDR1 SGHTA, CDR2 FQGTGA. CDR3 sequence (DNA): TGTGCCAGCAGCCGAAAGGCCGAGGACGGGGACACTGAAGCTTTCTTT. Its protein product is CASSRKAEDGDTEAFF.

The chain combines TRBV6-4 with TRBJ2-3, with D perhaps matching TRBD2 (7 bases). Trimming shortened V by 0 bases and J by 5 bases, and 15 bases separated the two germline ends. The germline CDR1 and CDR2 sequences are MRHNA and SNTAGT. This CDR3 spans 16 amino acids. CDR3 loop: CASSDSRGGAQDTQYF. The DNA for the CDR3 is TGTGCCAGCAGTGACTCACGAGGGGGGGCGCAAGATACGCAGTATTTT.

V and J are TRBV28 and TRBJ2-5; no reliable D call. The germline V and J ends were trimmed by 5 bases and 3 bases, with 10 bases remaining between them. The germline CDR1 and CDR2 sequences are MDHEN and SYDVKM. The CDR3 is 13 residues long. This chain's CDR3 is CASSPRRKETQYF. CDR3 in DNA: TGTGCCAGCAGTCCACGTCGGAAAGAGACCCAGTACTTC.

The V and J genes are TRBV28 and TRBJ2-3, with D unresolved. This CDR3 region has 13 residues. V was clipped by 5 bases and J by 1 base, with 7 bases between them. Germline CDR1 and CDR2: MDHEN and SYDVKM. The chain's CDR3 is CASSLCRTDTQYF. CDR3 sequence (DNA): TGTGCCAGCAGTCTCTGCCGCACAGATACGCAGTATTTT. The whole variable domain, filled in from reference TRBV28 and TRBJ2-3, reads DVKVTQSSRYLVKRTGEKVFLECVQDMDHENMFWYRQDPGLGLRLIYFSYDVKMKEKGDIPEGYSVSREKKERFSLILESASTNQTSMYLCASSLCRTDTQYFGPGTRLTVL.

The CDR3 DNA reads TGTGCCAGCAGCTTAGCCGGGGTTACAGGTGAAAAACTGTTTTTT. Translated: CASSLAGVTGEKLFF. This chain uses TRBV7-2 with TRBJ1-4; D is possibly TRBD1 (5 bases). The CDR3 runs to 15 residues. CDR1 is SGHTA, CDR2 FQGNSA, per germline. V was pared by 0 bases and J by 7 bases, with 12 bases between.

J is TRBJ1-6 and V is TRBV18; D is uncertain. Germline V gives CDR1 KGHSH, CDR2 LQKENI. V lost 3 bases and J lost 10, with 19 bases in between. The CDR3 spans 16 residues. The chain's CDR3 is CASSPNFSALWSPLHF. In nucleotides, the CDR3 is TGTGCCAGCTCACCCAACTTTTCGGCCCTCTGGTCACCCCTCCACTTT.

The rearrangement links TRBV6-5 to TRBJ2-7; TRBD2 matches 8 bases. Germline lookup yields CDR1 MNHEY and CDR2 SVGAGI. The J segment lost 3 bases and the V segment lost 6 bases, leaving 10 bases of the junction unmatched. This CDR3 is built from 15 residues. In DNA form, the CDR3 reads TGTGCCAGCAGGGCAAGACTAGCGCCAAACTACGAGCAGTACTTC. It yields the protein CASRARLAPNYEQYF.

The rearrangement links TRBV7-9 to TRBJ2-5; D remains unclear. CDR3 length: 14 amino acids. CDR1 SEHNR and CDR2 FQNEAQ come from the germline V gene (reference sequence). Deletions cut 3 bases from V and 5 bases from J, with 13 bases between. The CDR3 loop is CASSFSRKGETQYF. Here the CDR3 DNA reads TGTGCCAGCAGCTTCTCCCGGAAAGGGGAGACCCAGTACTTC.

This chain joins TRBV28 and TRBJ1-6, with 8 bases aligning to TRBD1. The CDR3 runs 13 residues. The germline V gene has CDR1 MDHEN and CDR2 SYDVKM. Trimming took 5 bases from V and 14 from J; bases not matched to a gene: 8. CDR3 amino acids: CASSGTGEFTLHF. The CDR3 DNA is TGTGCCAGCAGTGGGACAGGAGAGTTCACCCTCCACTTT.

This clone came up once. The chain combines TRBV11-2 with TRBJ1-4, with D possibly being TRBD1 (5 bases). Germline loops: CDR1 SGHAT, CDR2 FQNNGV. The CDR3 loop spans 15 amino acids. V was pared by 3 bases and J by 5 bases, with 13 bases between. In DNA form, the CDR3 reads TGTGCCAGCAGCTTCTACGGGACGGGGAATGAAAAACTGTTTTTT. Its protein product is CASSFYGTGNEKLFF. The full variable domain, with the rest looked up from reference TRBV11-2 and TRBJ1-4, is EAGVAQSPRYKIIEKRQSVAFWCNPISGHATLYWYQQILGQGPKLLIQFQNNGVVDDSQLPKDRFSAERLKGVDSTLKIQPAKLEDSAVYLCASSFYGTGNEKLFFGSGTQLSVL.

V and J are TRBV11-2 and TRBJ1-3; no clear D. V lost 5 bases and J 0 bases, leaving 5 bases between the germline ends. The CDR3 contains 13 residues. Germline assignment: CDR1 SGHAT and CDR2 FQNNGV. The DNA of the CDR3 is TGTGCCAGCAGCCTGACCTCTGGAAACACCATATATTTT. It yields the protein CASSLTSGNTIYF.

The chain links TRBV11-2 to TRBJ1-1; 8 nucleotides match TRBD1. The ends lost 4 bases at V and 11 bases at J; junction bases unmatched: 12. Germline CDR1 reads SGHAT; CDR2 reads FQNNGV. The CDR3 is 14 amino acids. The CDR3 spells CASSSKTGASGAFF. CDR3 sequence (DNA): TGTGCCAGCAGCTCAAAGACAGGGGCTTCAGGGGCTTTCTTT.

V and J are TRBV9 and TRBJ2-2; the D gene is possibly TRBD1 (5 bases). The CDR3 length is 17 residues. Trimming shortened V by 1 base and J by 5 bases, and 18 bases separated the two germline ends. The V gene's germline CDR1 is SGDLS and CDR2 YYNGEE. The CDR3 protein is CASSVRDSHQGTGELFF. The CDR3 DNA follows: TGTGCCAGCAGCGTAAGAGACAGCCACCAGGGTACCGGGGAGCTGTTTTTT.

The rearrangement links TRBV6-5 to TRBJ2-5; TRBD2 is a possible D gene (5 bases). CDR3 size: 15 residues. From germline, CDR1 is MNHEY and CDR2 SVGAGI. Deletions cut 0 bases from V and 5 bases from J, with 13 bases between. The CDR3 protein is CASSYSFGVKETQYF. CDR3 nucleotide sequence: TGTGCCAGCAGTTACTCGTTCGGGGTGAAGGAGACCCAGTACTTC.

This chain uses TRBV30 with TRBJ1-6, with TRBD1 matching over 7 bases. Losses at the gene ends were 7 bases for V and 3 bases for J; bases not matched to a gene: 3. The CDR3 totals 13 residues. CDR1 is GTSNPN, CDR2 SVGIG, per germline (reference sequence). The CDR3 nucleotides read TGTGCCTCGGGGGACAGCTATAATTCACCCCTCCACTTT. It translates to CASGDSYNSPLHF.

J is TRBJ2-7 and V is TRBV6-5; TRBD1 matches 9 bases. CDR1 and CDR2 from the germline V gene are MNHEY and SVGAGI. V dropped 7 bases and J dropped 1; count of bases not matched to a gene: 8. This CDR3 is 15 amino acids long. The DNA of the CDR3 is TGTGCCAGCACCACATCGACAGGGGGTTCCTACGAGCAGTACTTC. It is translated as CASTTSTGGSYEQYF.

V is TRBV7-5 and J is TRBJ2-3. TRBV7-5 is a pseudogene. The CDR3 length is 14 residues. This CDR3 reads CARSPGSRDDTQYF. The CDR3 DNA reads TGTGCCAGAAGCCCGGGTAGCAGGGACGATACGCAGTATTTT.